The clone carrying this T cell receptor (beta chain) was observed once. Original processing notes: Scientists estimated how many nucleated cells there were by amplifying reference gene primers. Method: immunoSEQ multiplex PCR; TCRdb's copy keeps in-frame clones and lacks some. The V and J calls and clone size are taken from that table; D and trimming were inferred from the DNA. The profile covers some 200,000 clones, with about four fifths appearing a single time and approximately 1.3% taken by the ten largest. Participants were placed into cohorts based on the clinical history they reported. V lost 7 bases to trimming and J lost 0 bases, with 7 bases between them. Looked up from germline, CDR1 is LGHDT and CDR2 is YNNKEL (reference sequence). This CDR3 contains 13 residues. This record comes from a study of blood T cell repertoires in COVID-19. Whole-study context: Sites across the United States, Italy and Spain contributed samples from acute and convalescent COVID-19.

The TCR sequence derives from a woman between 40 and 50 years old with acute COVID-19. The sample was PBMCs or T cells enriched from blood (not recorded which). The chain combines TRBV3-1 (or the pseudogene TRBV3-2) with TRBJ1-3; D is undetermined. In nucleotides, the CDR3 is TGTGCCAGCACGGGGTTCTCTGGAAACACCATATATTTT. It is translated as CASTGFSGNTIYF.